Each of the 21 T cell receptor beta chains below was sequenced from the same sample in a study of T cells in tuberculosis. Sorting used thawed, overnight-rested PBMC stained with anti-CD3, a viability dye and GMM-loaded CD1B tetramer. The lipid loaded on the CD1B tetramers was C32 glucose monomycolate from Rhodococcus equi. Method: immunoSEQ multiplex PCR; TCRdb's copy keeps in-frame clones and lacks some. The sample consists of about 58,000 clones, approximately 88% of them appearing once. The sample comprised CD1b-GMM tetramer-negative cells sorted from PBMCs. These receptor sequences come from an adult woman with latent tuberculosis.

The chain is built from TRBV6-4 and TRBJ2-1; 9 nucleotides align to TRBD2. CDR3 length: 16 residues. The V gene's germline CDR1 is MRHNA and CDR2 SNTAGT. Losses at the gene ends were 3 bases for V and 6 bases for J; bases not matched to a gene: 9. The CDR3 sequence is CASSEFVTSGPNEQFF. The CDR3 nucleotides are TGTGCCAGCAGTGAGTTTGTGACTAGCGGTCCCAATGAGCAGTTCTTC.

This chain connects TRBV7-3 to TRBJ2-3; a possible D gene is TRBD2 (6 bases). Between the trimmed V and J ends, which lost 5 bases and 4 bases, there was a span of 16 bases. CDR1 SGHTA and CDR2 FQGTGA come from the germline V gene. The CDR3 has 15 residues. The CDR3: CASSPSGLEADTQYF. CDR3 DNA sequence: TGTGCCAGCAGCCCAAGCGGGTTAGAGGCAGATACGCAGTATTTT.

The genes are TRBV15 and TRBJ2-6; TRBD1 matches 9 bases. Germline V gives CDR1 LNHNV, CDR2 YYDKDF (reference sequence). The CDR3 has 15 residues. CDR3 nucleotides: TGTGCGACGGGACAGGGCAACTCTGGGGCCAACGTCCTGACTTTC. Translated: CATGQGNSGANVLTF.

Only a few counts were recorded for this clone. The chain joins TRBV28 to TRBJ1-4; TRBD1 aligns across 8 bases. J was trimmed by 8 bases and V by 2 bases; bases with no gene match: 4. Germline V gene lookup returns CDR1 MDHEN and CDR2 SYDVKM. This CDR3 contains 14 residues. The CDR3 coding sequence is TGTGCCAGCAGTTTAGGACAGGGCCGCGAAAAACTGTTTTTT. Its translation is CASSLGQGREKLFF.

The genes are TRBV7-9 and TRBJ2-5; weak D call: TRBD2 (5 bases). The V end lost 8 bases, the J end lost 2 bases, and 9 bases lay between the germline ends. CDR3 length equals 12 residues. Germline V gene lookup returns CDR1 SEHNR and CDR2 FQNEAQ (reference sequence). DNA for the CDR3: TGTGCCAGCCGGGGTCTTCAAGAGACCCAGTACTTC. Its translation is CASRGLQETQYF.

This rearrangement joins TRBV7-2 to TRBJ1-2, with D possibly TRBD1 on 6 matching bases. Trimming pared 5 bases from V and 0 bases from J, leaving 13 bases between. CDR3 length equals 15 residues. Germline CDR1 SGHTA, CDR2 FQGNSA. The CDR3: CASSQRTASNYGYTF. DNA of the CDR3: TGTGCCAGCAGCCAGCGGACAGCTTCTAACTATGGCTACACCTTC.

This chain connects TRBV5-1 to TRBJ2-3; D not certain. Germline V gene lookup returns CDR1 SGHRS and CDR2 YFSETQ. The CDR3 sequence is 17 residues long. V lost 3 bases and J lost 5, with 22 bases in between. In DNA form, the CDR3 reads TGCGCCAGCAGCTCTTTCCATGCTCAGTCCACACAAGATACGCAGTATTTT. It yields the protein CASSSFHAQSTQDTQYF.

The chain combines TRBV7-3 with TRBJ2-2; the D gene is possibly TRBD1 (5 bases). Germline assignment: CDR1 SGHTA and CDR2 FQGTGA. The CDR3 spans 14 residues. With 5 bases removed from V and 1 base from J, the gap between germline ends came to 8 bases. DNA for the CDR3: TGTGCCAGCAGCATCGACAGGAACACCGGGGAGCTGTTTTTT. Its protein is CASSIDRNTGELFF.

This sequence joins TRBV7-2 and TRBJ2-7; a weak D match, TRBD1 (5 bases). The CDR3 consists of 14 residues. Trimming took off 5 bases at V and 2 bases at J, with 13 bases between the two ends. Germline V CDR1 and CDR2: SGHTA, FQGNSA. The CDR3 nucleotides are TGTGCCAGCAGCCTAACCAGGGATACCTACGAGCAGTACTTC. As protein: CASSLTRDTYEQYF.

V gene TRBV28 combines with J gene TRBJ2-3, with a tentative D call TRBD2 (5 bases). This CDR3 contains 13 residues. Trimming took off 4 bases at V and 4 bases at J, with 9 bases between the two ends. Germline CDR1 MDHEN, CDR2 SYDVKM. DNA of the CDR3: TGTGCCAGCAGTTCGGACTGGCCAGATACGCAGTATTTT. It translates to CASSSDWPDTQYF.

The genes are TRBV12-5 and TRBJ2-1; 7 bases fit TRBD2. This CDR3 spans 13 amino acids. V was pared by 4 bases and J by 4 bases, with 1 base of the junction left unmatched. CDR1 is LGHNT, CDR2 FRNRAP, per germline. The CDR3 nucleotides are TGTGCTAGTGGTTGGGAGGGGTACAATGAGCAGTTCTTC. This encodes CASGWEGYNEQFF.

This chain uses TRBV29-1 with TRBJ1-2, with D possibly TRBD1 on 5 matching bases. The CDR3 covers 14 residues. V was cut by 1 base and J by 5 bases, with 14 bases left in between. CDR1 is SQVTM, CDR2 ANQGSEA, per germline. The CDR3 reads CSVEVLGAGYGYTF. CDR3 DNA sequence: TGCAGCGTTGAAGTCCTAGGGGCTGGTTATGGCTACACCTTC.

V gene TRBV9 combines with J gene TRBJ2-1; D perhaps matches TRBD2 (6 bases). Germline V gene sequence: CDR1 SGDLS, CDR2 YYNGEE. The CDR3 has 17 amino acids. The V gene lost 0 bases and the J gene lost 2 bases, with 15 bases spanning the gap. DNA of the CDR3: TGTGCCAGCAGCGTAGAACCCGGGAGAGGGACCTACAATGAGCAGTTCTTC. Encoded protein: CASSVEPGRGTYNEQFF.

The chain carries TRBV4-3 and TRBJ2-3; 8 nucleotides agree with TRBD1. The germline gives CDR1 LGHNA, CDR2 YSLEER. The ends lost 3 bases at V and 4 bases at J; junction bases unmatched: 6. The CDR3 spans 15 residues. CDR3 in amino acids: CASSQDPTGADTQYF. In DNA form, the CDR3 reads TGCGCCAGCAGCCAGGATCCGACAGGGGCAGATACGCAGTATTTT.

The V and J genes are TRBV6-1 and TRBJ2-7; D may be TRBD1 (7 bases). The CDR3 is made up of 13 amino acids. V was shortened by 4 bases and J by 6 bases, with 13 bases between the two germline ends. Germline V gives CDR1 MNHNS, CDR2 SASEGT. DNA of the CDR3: TGTGCCAGCAGTGGACAGGGAGCGGGCGAGCAGTACTTC. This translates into CASSGQGAGEQYF.

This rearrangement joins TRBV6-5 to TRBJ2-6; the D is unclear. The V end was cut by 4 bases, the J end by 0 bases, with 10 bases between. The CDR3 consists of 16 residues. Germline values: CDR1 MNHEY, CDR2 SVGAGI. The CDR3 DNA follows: TGTGCCAGCAGTTCAGTCGCAGGCTCTGGGGCCAACGTCCTGACTTTC. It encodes CASSSVAGSGANVLTF.

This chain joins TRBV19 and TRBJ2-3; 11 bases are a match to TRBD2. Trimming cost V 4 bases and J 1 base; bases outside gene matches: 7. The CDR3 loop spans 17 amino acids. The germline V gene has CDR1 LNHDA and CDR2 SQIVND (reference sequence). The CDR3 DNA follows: TGTGCCAGTAGTACCCAGAGGGGACTAGCGGGCACAGATACGCAGTATTTT. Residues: CASSTQRGLAGTDTQYF.

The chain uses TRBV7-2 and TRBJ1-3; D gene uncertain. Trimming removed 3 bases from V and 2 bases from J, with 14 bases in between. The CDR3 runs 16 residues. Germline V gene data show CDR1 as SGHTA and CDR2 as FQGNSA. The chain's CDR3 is CASSLGPGGAGNTIYF. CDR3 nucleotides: TGTGCCAGCAGCTTGGGCCCGGGAGGCGCTGGAAACACCATATATTTT. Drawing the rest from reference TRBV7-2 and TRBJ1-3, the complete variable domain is GAGVSQSPSNKVTEKGKDVELRCDPISGHTALYWYRQSLGQGLEFLIYFQGNSAPDKSGLPSDRFSAERTGGSVSTLTIQRTQQEDSAVYLCASSLGPGGAGNTIYFGEGSWLTVV.

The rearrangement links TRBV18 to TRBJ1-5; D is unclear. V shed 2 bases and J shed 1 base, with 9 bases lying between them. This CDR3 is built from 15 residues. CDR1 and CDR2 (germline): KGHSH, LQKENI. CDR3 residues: CASSPEVGSNQPQHF. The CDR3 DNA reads TGTGCCAGCTCACCAGAGGTAGGAAGCAATCAGCCCCAGCATTTT.

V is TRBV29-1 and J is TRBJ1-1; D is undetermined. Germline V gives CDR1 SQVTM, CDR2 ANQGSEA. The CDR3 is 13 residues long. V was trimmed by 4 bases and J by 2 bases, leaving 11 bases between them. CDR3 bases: TGCAGCGTTGTATCTCATCTAAACACTGAAGCTTTCTTT. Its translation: CSVVSHLNTEAFF. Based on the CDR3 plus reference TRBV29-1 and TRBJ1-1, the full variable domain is SAVISQKPSRDICQRGTSLTIQCQVDSQVTMMFWYRQQPGQSLTLIATANQGSEATYESGFVIDKFPISRPNLTFSTLTVSNMSPEDSSIYLCSVVSHLNTEAFFGQGTRLTVV.

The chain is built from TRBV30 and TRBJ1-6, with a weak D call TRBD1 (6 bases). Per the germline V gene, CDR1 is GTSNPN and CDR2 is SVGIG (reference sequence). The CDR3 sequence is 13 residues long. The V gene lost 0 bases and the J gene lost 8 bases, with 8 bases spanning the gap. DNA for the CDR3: TGTGCCTGGAGTGTAAGGGGGTATTCACCCCTCCACTTT. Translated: CAWSVRGYSPLHF.